This note documents a single T cell receptor (beta chain) sequence. These data originate in a study of blood T cell repertoires in COVID-19. Study in general: Samples representing acute and convalescent COVID-19 were sourced from the United States, Italy and Spain. T cells, B-cell-depleted T cells, or PBMCs supplied cDNA or gDNA.

Per the original data handling: Amplification with reference gene primers provided the estimates of nucleated cell counts. The data were produced by immunoSEQ multiplex PCR, yet TCRdb's version contains in-frame clones alone and is incomplete. V and J calls and clone size come straight from that table; D and trimming were deduced from the DNA. The data show around 97,000 clones, with around 87% seen just once and roughly 21% held by the top ten. The germline V gene has CDR1 ENHRY and CDR2 SYGVKD. V gave up 6 bases and J gave up 6 bases; unmatched junction bases: 18. The CDR3 is 17 amino acids. The chain combines TRBV10-3 with TRBJ2-7; 9 bases are shared with TRBD1. The TCR sequence derives from a human donor in a cohort sampled during active COVID-19. The sample consisted of peripheral blood. The CDR3 protein is CAISQNPSDRGRSEQYF. The CDR3 DNA is TGTGCCATCAGCCAAAATCCGTCGGACAGGGGAAGGAGCGAGCAGTACTTC.